This T cell receptor beta chain was sequenced in a study of T cells expressing NK-cell markers. In generating TCR beta cDNA, 5'RACE template switching with UMIs was used. TCRdb reworked the 5' RACE reads into one entry per CDR3 protein, no DNA. This listing includes roughly 380,000 distinct CDR3 sequences. Germline V lookup: CDR1 MNHNS, CDR2 SASEGT. The CDR3 has 18 amino acids. This sequence originates from a man aged 18 to 70 in good health. The sequenced material came from blood T cells: a sorted CD56 or NKG2C T cell subset, CD4+ or CD8+ T cells, or bulk PBMC T cells (not recorded which). The V call is TRBV6-1, the J call TRBJ2-5; TCRdb names TRBD2, which stays unverified in the absence of DNA. The CDR3 here is CASSASGLAGDLQETQYF.